Each of the 5 T cell receptor beta chains below was sequenced from the same sample in a study of cytomegalovirus exposure and HLA in healthy donors (dated by TCRdb to about 2017). Preparation of the library involved the immunoSEQ multiplex PCR assay. For the multiplex PCR, a mixture combining 60 forward primers for TCR Vbeta segments and 13 reverse primers for TCR Jbeta segments was used. Not all clones reach the TCRdb copy of this immuneACCESS table, which keeps in-frame sequences only. Checked studies attribute under half of the gap to unresolved V genes and leave the rest unexplained. The sample has some 130,000 clones on record, approximately 79% of them singletons. 8.8% of the sample rests with the top ten. Sequencing input: PBMCs. These receptors were collected from a woman between 45 and 60 years old in good health and CMV-seropositive.

The chain uses TRBV6-4 and TRBJ1-6; 9 positions agree with TRBD1. The V gene end was trimmed by 5 bases and the J gene end by 5 bases; junction bases not matched to a gene: 1. Looked up from germline, CDR1 is MRHNA and CDR2 is SNTAGT. CDR3 length equals 14 residues. The CDR3 coding sequence is TGTGCCAGCAGTAGGACAGGGGATAATTCACCCCTCCACTTT. Protein: CASSRTGDNSPLHF.

The V and J genes are TRBV2 and TRBJ1-6; TRBD1 matches 7 bases. V trimming: 9 bases; J trimming: 8 bases; junction bases outside the gene matches: 13. Germline V CDR1 and CDR2: SNHLY, FYNNEI. CDR3 length: 15 amino acids. CDR3 in amino acids: CASSLTTGLYSPLHF. For the CDR3, the DNA is TGTGCCAGTAGCCTTACGACAGGGCTTTATTCACCCCTCCACTTT.

Of note for this clone: The junction differs from germline at one of its ends, possibly a read error. Here the CDR3 reads CASSPTANTGELFF. CDR3 nucleotide sequence: TGTGCTAGCAGCCCGACAGCGAACACCGGGGAGCTGTTTTTT. V and J are TRBV7-7 and TRBJ2-2, with D possibly TRBD1 on 5 matching bases. The CDR3 loop spans 14 amino acids. Germline CDR1 reads SSHAT; CDR2 reads FNYEAQ (reference sequence).

The chain recombines TRBV29-1 with TRBJ1-2, with 9 nucleotides matching TRBD1. The CDR3 has 13 residues. CDR1 and CDR2 from the germline V gene are SQVTM and ANQGSEA. V trimming: 4 bases; J trimming: 2 bases; junction bases outside the gene matches: 2. CDR3 nucleotide sequence: TGCAGCGTTGCAGGGACAGGGAACTATGGCTACACCTTC. Its translation: CSVAGTGNYGYTF.

The chain has TRBV7-9 and TRBJ2-2, with 12 bases lining up with TRBD1. The CDR3 has 16 residues. Germline V gene sequence: CDR1 SEHNR, CDR2 FQNEAQ (reference sequence). V lost 5 bases and J lost 4; bases outside the gene matches: 5. The CDR3 is CASSGDRGLSTGELFF. As DNA, the CDR3 is TGTGCCAGCAGCGGGGACAGGGGGCTTAGCACCGGGGAGCTGTTTTTT.